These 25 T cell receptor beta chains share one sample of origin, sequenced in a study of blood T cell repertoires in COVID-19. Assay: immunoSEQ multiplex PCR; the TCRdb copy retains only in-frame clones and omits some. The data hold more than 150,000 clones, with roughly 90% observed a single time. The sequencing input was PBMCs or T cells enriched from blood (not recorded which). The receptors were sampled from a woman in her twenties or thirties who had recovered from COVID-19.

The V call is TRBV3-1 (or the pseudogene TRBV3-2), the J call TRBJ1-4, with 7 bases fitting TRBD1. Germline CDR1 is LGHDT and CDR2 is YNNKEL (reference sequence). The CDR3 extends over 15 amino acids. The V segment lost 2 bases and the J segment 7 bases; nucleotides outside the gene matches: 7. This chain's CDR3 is CASSQRVDRVEKLFF. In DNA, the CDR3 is TGTGCCAGCAGCCAACGGGTTGACAGGGTTGAAAAACTGTTTTTT.

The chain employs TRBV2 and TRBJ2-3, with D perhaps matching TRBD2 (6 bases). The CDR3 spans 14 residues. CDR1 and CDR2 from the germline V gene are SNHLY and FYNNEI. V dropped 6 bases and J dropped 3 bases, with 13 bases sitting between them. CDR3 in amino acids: CASRGSRGTDTQYF. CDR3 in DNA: TGTGCCAGCAGGGGCTCGCGGGGAACAGATACGCAGTATTTT. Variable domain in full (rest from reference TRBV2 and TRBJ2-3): EPEVTQTPSHQVTQMGQEVILRCVPISNHLYFYWYRQILGQKVEFLVSFYNNEISEKSEIFDDQFSVERPDGSNFTLKIRSTKLEDSAMYFCASRGSRGTDTQYFGPGTRLTVL.

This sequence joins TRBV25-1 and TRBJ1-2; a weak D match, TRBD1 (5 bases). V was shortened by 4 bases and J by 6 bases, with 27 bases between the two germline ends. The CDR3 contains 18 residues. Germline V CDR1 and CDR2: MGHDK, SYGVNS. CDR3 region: CASSVHQGNAERTDGYTF. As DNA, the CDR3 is TGTGCCAGCAGTGTACACCAGGGTAATGCGGAGAGAACGGATGGCTACACCTTC.

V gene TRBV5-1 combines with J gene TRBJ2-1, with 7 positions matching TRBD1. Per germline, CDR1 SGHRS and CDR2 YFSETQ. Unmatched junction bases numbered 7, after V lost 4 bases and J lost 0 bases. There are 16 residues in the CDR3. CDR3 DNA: TGCGCCAGCAGCAGAGGGGGCGTTGACTCCTACAATGAGCAGTTCTTC. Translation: CASSRGGVDSYNEQFF.

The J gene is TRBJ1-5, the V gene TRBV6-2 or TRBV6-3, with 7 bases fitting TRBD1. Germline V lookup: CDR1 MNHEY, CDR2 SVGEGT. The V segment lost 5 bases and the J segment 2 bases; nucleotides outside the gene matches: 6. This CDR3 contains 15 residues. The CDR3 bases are TGTGCCAGCAGTGTTGACAGGGTACGCAATCAGCCCCAGCATTTT. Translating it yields CASSVDRVRNQPQHF.

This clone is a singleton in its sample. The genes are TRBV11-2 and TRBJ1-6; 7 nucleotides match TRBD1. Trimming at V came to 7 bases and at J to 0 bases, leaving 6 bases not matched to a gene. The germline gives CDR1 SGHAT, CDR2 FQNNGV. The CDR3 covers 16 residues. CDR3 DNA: TGTGCCAGCACCAGACAGGGTCACTCCTATAATTCACCCCTCCACTTT. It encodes CASTRQGHSYNSPLHF.

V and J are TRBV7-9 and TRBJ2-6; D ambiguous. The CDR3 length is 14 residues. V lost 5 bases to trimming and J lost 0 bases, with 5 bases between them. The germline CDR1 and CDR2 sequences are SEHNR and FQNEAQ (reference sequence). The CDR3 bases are TGTGCCAGCAGCCCCTTCTCTGGGGCCAACGTCCTGACTTTC. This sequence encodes CASSPFSGANVLTF.

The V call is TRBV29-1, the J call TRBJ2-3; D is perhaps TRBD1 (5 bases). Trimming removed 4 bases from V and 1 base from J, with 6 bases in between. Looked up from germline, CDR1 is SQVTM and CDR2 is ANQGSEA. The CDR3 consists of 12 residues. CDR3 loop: CSVAQGTDTQYF. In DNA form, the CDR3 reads TGCAGCGTTGCACAGGGCACAGATACGCAGTATTTT.

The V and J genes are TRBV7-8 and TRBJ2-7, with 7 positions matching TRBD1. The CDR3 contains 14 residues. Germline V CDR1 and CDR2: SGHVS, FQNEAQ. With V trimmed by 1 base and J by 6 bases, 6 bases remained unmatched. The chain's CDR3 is CASSLVQGVGEQYF. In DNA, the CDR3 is TGTGCCAGCAGCTTAGTCCAGGGGGTTGGCGAGCAGTACTTC.

CDR3 nucleotide sequence: TGCAGCGGCCTACCTGTGGCGGCTGAAGCTTTCTTT. Protein: CSGLPVAAEAFF. The V and J genes are TRBV29-1 and TRBJ1-1; no clear D. V was shortened by 7 bases and J by 6 bases, with 15 bases between the two germline ends. CDR1 is SQVTM, CDR2 ANQGSEA, per germline. The CDR3 is 12 residues long.

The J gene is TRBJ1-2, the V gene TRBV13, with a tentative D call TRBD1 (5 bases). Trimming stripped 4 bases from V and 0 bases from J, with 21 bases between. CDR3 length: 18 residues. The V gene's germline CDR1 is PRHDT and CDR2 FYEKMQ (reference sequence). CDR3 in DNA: TGTGCCAGCAGCTCATTATTACAGGATTTGTTAGCTAACTATGGCTACACCTTC. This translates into CASSSLLQDLLANYGYTF. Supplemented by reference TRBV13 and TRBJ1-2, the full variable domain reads AAGVIQSPRHLIKEKRETATLKCYPIPRHDTVYWYQQGPGQDPQFLISFYEKMQSDKGSIPDRFSAQQFSDYHSELNMSSLELGDSALYFCASSSLLQDLLANYGYTFGSGTRLTVV.

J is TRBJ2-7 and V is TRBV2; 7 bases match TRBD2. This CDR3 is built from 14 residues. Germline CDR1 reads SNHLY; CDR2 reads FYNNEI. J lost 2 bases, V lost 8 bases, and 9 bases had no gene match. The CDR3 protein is CASRPAGITYEQYF. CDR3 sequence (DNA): TGTGCCAGCCGACCAGCGGGAATTACCTACGAGCAGTACTTC.

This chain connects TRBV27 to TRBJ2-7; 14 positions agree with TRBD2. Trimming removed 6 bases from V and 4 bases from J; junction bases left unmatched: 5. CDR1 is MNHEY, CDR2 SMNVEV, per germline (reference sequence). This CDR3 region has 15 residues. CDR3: CASRTSGRAKYEQYF. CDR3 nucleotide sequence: TGTGCCAGCAGGACTAGCGGGAGGGCCAAGTACGAGCAGTACTTC.

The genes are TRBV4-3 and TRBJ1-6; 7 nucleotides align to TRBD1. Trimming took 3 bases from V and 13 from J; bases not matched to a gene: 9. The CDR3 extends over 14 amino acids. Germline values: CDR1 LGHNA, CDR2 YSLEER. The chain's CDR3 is CASSHNRGEAPLHF. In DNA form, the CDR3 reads TGCGCCAGCAGCCATAACAGGGGAGAAGCGCCCCTCCACTTT.

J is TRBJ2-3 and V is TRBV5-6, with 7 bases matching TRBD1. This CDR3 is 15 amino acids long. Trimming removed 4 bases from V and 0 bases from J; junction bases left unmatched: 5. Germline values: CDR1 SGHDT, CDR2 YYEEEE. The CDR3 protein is CASSLGQISTDTQYF. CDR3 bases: TGTGCCAGCAGCCTGGGACAGATAAGCACAGATACGCAGTATTTT. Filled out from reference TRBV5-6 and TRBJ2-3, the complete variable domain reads DAGVTQSPTHLIKTRGQQVTLRCSPKSGHDTVSWYQQALGQGPQFIFQYYEEEERQRGNFPDRFSGHQFPNYSSELNVNALLLGDSALYLCASSLGQISTDTQYFGPGTRLTVL.

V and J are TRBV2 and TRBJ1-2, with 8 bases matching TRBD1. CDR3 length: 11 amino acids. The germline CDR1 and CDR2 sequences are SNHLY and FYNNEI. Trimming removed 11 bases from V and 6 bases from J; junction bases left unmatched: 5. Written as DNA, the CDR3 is TGTGCCTGTCGACAGGGGAATGGCTACACCTTC. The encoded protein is CACRQGNGYTF.

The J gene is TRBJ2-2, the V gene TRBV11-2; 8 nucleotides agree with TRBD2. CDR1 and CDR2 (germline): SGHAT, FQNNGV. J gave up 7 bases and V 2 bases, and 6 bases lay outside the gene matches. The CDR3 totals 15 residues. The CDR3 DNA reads TGTGCCAGCAGCTTAACAGCGGGGGCGGGCGGGGAGCTGTTTTTT. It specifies CASSLTAGAGGELFF.

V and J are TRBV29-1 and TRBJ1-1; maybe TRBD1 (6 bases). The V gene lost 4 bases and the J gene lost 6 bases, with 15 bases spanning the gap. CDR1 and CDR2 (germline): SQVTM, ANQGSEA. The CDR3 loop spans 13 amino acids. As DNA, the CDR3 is TGCAGCGTTGTCCCACAGGGTCCCTCTGAAGCTTTCTTT. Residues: CSVVPQGPSEAFF.

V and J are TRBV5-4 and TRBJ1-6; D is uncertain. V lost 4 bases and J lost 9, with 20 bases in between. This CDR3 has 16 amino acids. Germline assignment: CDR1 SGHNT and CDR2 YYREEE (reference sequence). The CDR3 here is CASSDPSGVYGSPLHF. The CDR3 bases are TGTGCCAGCAGCGACCCCAGCGGGGTTTACGGTTCACCCCTCCACTTT.

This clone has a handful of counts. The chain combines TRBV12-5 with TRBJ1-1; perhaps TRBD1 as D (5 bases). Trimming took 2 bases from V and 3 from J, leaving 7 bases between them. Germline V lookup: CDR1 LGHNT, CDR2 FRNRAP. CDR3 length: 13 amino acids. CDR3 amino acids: CASGLQGYTEAFF. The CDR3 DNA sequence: TGTGCTAGTGGTTTGCAGGGTTACACTGAAGCTTTCTTT. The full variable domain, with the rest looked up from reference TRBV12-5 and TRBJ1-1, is DARVTQTPRHKVTEMGQEVTMRCQPILGHNTVFWYRQTMMQGLELLAYFRNRAPLDDSGMPKDRFSAEMPDATLATLKIQPSEPRDSAVYFCASGLQGYTEAFFGQGTRLTVV.

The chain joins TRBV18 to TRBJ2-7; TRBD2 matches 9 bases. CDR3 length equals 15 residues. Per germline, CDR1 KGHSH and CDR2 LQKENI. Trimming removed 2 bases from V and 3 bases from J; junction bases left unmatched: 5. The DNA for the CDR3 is TGTGCCAGCTCACCAACTTTTAGCGGGAGCTACGAGCAGTACTTC. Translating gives CASSPTFSGSYEQYF.

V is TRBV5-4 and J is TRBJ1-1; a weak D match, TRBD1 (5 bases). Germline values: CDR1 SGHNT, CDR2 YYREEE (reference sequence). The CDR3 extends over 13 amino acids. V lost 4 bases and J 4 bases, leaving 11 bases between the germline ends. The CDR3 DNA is TGTGCCAGCAGCCCCGGGGGGACCACTGAAGCTTTCTTT. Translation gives CASSPGGTTEAFF.

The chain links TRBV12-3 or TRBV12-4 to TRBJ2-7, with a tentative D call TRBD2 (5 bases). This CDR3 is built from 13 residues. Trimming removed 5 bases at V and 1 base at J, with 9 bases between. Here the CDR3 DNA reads TGTGCCAGCAGTGTCGGGGTGTCCTACGAGCAGTACTTC. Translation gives CASSVGVSYEQYF.

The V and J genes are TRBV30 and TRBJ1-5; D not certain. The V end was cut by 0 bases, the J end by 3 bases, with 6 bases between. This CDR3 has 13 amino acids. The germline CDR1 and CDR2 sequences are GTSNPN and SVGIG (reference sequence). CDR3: CAWSVRDNQPQHF. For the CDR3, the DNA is TGTGCCTGGAGTGTACGAGACAATCAGCCCCAGCATTTT. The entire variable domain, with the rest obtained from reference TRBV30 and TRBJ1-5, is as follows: SQTIHQWPATLVQPVGSPLSLECTVEGTSNPNLYWYRQAAGRGLQLLFYSVGIGQISSEVPQNLSASRPQDRQFILSSKKLLLSDSGFYLCAWSVRDNQPQHFGDGTRLSIL.

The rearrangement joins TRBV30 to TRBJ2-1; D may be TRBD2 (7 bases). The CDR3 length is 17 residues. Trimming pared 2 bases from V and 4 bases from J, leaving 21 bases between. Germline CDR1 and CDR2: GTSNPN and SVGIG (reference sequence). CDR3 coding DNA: TGTGCCTGGAGTACCTGGGAAACAGGGAGGGGGTACAATGAGCAGTTCTTC. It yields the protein CAWSTWETGRGYNEQFF.